This is a list of T cell receptor beta chains from one sample in a study of T cells in Graves' hyperthyroidism and ophthalmopathy. TCRdb reprocessed the multiplex PCR reads with MiXCR, giving one entry per CDR3 protein. The sample shows roughly 840,000 distinct CDR3 sequences, about two fifths of them seen only once. The sample taken for sequencing was blood. Receptors were obtained from a man younger than 30 with Graves' hyperthyroidism. Each CDR3 is given with its conserved first and last residue. The order of the fields is J gene, V gene, CDR3 protein.

j_gene: TRBJ1-4; v_gene: TRBV9; CDR3aa: CASSVGPGQGDNEKLFF
j_gene: TRBJ2-7; v_gene: TRBV7-2; CDR3aa: CASSPRPGQGVHEQYF
j_gene: TRBJ1-1; v_gene: TRBV7-9; CDR3aa: CASSSPNRGPNTEAFF
j_gene: TRBJ2-6; v_gene: TRBV12-3/TRBV12-4; CDR3aa: CASSRGANVLTF
j_gene: TRBJ2-2; v_gene: TRBV29-1; CDR3aa: CSVAGRGGELFF
j_gene: TRBJ1-5; v_gene: TRBV7-9; CDR3aa: CASSFRTGNSNQPQHF
j_gene: TRBJ2-2; v_gene: TRBV6-5; CDR3aa: CASSWIVANTGELFF
j_gene: TRBJ1-1; v_gene: TRBV5-1; CDR3aa: CASSWDENTEAFF
j_gene: TRBJ1-2; v_gene: TRBV7-9; CDR3aa: CASSGRQGVYTF
j_gene: TRBJ1-2; v_gene: TRBV7-9; CDR3aa: CASSSTNGGYGYTF
j_gene: TRBJ1-1; v_gene: TRBV9; CDR3aa: CASSSTQGAEAFF
j_gene: TRBJ1-4; v_gene: TRBV10-3; CDR3aa: CATGGPRGEKLFF
j_gene: TRBJ1-4; v_gene: TRBV5-1; CDR3aa: CASSLTGQGGEKLFF
j_gene: TRBJ1-2; v_gene: TRBV7-2; CDR3aa: CAGSPGTGKRDGYTF
j_gene: TRBJ1-3; v_gene: TRBV12-3/TRBV12-4; CDR3aa: CASTLREVGNTIYF
j_gene: TRBJ2-7; v_gene: TRBV7-2; CDR3aa: CASSPGSYEQYF
j_gene: TRBJ1-5; v_gene: TRBV2; CDR3aa: CASSLLEGGSETQHF
j_gene: TRBJ1-5; v_gene: TRBV12-3/TRBV12-4; CDR3aa: CASRTMFGEDQPQHF